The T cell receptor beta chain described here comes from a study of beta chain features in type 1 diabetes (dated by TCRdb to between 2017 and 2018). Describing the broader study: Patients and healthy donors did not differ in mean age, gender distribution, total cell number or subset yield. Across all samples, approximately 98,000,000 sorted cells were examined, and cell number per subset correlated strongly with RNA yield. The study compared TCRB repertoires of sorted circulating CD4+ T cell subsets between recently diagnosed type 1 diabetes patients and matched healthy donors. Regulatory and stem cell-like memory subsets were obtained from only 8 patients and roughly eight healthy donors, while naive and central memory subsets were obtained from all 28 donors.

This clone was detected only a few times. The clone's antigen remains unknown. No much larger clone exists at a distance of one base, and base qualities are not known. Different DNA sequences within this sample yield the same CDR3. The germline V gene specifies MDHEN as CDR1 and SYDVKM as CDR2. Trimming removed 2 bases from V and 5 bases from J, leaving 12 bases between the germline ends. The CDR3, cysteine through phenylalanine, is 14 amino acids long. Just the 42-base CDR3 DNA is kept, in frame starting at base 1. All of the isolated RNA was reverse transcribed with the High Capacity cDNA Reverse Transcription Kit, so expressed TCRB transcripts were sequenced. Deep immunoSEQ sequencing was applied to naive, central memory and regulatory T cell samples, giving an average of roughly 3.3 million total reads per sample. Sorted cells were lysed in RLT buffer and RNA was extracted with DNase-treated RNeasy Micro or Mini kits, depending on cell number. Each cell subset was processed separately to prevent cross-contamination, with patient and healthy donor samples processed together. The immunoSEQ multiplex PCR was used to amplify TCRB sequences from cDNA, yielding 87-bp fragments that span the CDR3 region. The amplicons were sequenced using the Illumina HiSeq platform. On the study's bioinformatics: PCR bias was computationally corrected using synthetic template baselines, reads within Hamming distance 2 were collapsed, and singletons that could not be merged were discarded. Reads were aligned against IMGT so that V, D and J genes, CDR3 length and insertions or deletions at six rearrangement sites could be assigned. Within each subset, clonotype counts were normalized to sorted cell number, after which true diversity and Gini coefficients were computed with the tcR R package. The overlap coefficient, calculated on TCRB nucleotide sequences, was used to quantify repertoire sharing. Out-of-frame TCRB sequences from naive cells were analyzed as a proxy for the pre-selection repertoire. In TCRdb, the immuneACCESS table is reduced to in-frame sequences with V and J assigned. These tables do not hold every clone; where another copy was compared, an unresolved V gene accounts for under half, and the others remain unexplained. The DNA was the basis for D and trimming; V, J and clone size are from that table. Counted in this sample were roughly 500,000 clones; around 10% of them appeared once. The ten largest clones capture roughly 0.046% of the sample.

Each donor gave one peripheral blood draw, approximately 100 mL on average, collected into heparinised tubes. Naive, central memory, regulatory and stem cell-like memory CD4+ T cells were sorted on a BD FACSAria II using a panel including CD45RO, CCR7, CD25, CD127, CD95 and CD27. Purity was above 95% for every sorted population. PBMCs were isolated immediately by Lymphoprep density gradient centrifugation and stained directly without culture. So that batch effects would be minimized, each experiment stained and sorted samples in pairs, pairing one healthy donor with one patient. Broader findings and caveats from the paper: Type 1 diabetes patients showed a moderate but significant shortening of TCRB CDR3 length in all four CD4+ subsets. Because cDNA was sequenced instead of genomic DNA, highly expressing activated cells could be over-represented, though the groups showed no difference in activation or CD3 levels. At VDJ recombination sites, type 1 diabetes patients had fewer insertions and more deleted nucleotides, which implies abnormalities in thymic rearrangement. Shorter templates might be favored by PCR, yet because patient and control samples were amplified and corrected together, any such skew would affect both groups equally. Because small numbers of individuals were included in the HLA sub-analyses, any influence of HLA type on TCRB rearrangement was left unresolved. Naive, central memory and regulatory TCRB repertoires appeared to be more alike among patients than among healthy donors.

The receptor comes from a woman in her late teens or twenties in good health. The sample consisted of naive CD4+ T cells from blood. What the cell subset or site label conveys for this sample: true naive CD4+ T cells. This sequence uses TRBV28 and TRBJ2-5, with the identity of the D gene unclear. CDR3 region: CASSLLGRSETQYF. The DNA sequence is TGTGCCAGCAGTTTACTCGGGCGATCGGAGACCCAGTACTTC. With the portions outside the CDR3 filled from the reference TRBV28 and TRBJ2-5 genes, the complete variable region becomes DVKVTQSSRYLVKRTGEKVFLECVQDMDHENMFWYRQDPGLGLRLIYFSYDVKMKEKGDIPEGYSVSREKKERFSLILESASTNQTSMYLCASSLLGRSETQYFGPGTRLLVL.